This TCR beta chain was sequenced in a study of radiation and T cells in renal cell carcinoma. At the level of the study: Nephrectomy followed 15 Gy stereotactic body radiation by 4 weeks. Study-level findings and limits: Top tumor clonotypes rose in blood 2 weeks post-radiation, then contracted.

As for this clone: Its antigen is undetermined.

The CDR3 runs 16 residues. The V segment lost 5 bases and the J segment 5 bases; nucleotides outside the gene matches: 10. Germline V CDR1 and CDR2: SGHVS, FNYEAQ. The time point: baseline pretreatment blood. Indicated treatment: 15 Gy SBRT to primary tumor, nephrectomy 4 weeks later. Blood was sampled at baseline, 2 weeks and 4 weeks after SBRT. The data were produced by immunoSEQ multiplex PCR, yet TCRdb's version contains in-frame clones alone and is incomplete. The sample consists of more than 95,000 clones, about four fifths of them appearing once. Sequences were derived from blood, sampled from a patient whose treatment included radiotherapy and nephrectomy. The receptor was derived from a woman aged 55-75 years with renal cell carcinoma. The rearrangement joins TRBV7-6 to TRBJ2-1; the match to TRBD2 covers 9 bases. This CDR3 is CASSGSSGLANNEQFF. CDR3 coding DNA: TGTGCCAGCAGCGGGTCATCGGGACTAGCTAACAATGAGCAGTTCTTC.